This TCR beta chain was identified during a study of human T cells and chemical hapten exposure. Overall study: From small differences in pooled library volume came most of the variation in per-sample TCR yields. Study-wide points: No change in TCRs above 1 in 1000 frequency was produced by DPC sensitization.

TCRdb fed the RACE reads into MiXCR, producing one record per CDR3 protein. The sample holds 300,000 to 450,000 distinct CDR3 sequences, around 5% seen once. The time point was: patch test 1, 2 weeks after DPC sensitization. Treatment indicated: therapeutic diphenylcyclopropenone sensitization with weekly scalp DPC. This CDR3 has 11 amino acids. Germline-derived CDR1 and CDR2 are SNHLY and FYNNEI. Trimming removed 6 bases from V and 9 bases from J, with 9 bases in between. This clonotype was counted many times. What it recognizes is unknown. Specimen: whole blood, collected in connection with sensitization to the hapten diphenylcyclopropenone (DPC). This TCR came from a woman aged 50 to 65 with alopecia areata. Some clones in this sample may be carry-over from other donors' samples. The genes are TRBV2 and TRBJ1-5; tentatively, D is TRBD1 (6 bases). CDR3 bases: TGTGCCAGCAGCGGGGGGCGGCCCCAGCATTTT. Translation gives CASSGGRPQHF.